This T cell receptor (beta chain) was identified in a study of T-cell reconstitution after alpha-beta-depleted transplantation in children. Overall study findings and caveats: About two months after transplant, alpha-beta T cells reportedly came from several hundred expanded graft clones. A year post-transplant, T-cell counts and diversity derived mostly from newly produced T cells.

It was with unique molecular identifiers that the TCRbeta library was prepared. TCRdb re-called the PCR reads with MiXCR, one entry per CDR3 protein. Of 500,000 to 650,000 distinct CDR3 sequences listed, 9.5% to 12% are singletons. This CDR3 is 21 amino acids long. The ends lost 0 bases at V and 0 bases at J; junction bases unmatched: 16. CDR1 is SGHTA and CDR2 is FQGNSA in the germline V gene. A remark on this clonotype: The antigen remains unidentified.

This rearrangement joins TRBV7-2 to TRBJ2-1, with 8 bases matching TRBD2. The source material was PBMCs, mostly from graft donor cells, sampled 180 days after TCRalphabeta/CD19-depleted stem cell transplant. The sequence was obtained from a female patient aged 2-9 years who had a stem cell transplant for aplastic anemia, so the T cells may come from the graft donor. The CDR3 nucleotides are TGTGCCAGCAGCTTAGCGGAGGAGACCCCTGGACTAGCCCTCTCCTACAATGAGCAGTTCTTC. Translated: CASSLAEETPGLALSYNEQFF. The entire variable domain, with the rest obtained from reference TRBV7-2 and TRBJ2-1, is as follows: GAGVSQSPSNKVTEKGKDVELRCDPISGHTALYWYRQSLGQGLEFLIYFQGNSAPDKSGLPSDRFSAERTGGSVSTLTIQRTQQEDSAVYLCASSLAEETPGLALSYNEQFFGPGTRLTVL.